This T cell receptor (beta chain) was documented in a study of blood T cell repertoires in COVID-19. Study details: Samples representing acute and convalescent COVID-19 were sourced from the United States, Italy and Spain.

Using immunoSEQ multiplex PCR, the repertoire was profiled, and TCRdb retains in-frame clones only, with some absent. The sample includes about 160,000 clones, roughly 90% of them seen just once. The CDR3 has 15 residues. Germline values: CDR1 MNHEY, CDR2 SVGAGI. The V gene lost 1 base and the J gene lost 1 base, with 10 bases spanning the gap. This sequence originates from a woman in her sixties or seventies who had recovered from COVID-19. Sequencing input: peripheral blood. The chain recombines TRBV6-5 with TRBJ1-1; D not resolved. CDR3 DNA: TGTGCCAGCAGTTACTACGGGTCCGAGAACACTGAAGCTTTCTTT. It translates to CASSYYGSENTEAFF.